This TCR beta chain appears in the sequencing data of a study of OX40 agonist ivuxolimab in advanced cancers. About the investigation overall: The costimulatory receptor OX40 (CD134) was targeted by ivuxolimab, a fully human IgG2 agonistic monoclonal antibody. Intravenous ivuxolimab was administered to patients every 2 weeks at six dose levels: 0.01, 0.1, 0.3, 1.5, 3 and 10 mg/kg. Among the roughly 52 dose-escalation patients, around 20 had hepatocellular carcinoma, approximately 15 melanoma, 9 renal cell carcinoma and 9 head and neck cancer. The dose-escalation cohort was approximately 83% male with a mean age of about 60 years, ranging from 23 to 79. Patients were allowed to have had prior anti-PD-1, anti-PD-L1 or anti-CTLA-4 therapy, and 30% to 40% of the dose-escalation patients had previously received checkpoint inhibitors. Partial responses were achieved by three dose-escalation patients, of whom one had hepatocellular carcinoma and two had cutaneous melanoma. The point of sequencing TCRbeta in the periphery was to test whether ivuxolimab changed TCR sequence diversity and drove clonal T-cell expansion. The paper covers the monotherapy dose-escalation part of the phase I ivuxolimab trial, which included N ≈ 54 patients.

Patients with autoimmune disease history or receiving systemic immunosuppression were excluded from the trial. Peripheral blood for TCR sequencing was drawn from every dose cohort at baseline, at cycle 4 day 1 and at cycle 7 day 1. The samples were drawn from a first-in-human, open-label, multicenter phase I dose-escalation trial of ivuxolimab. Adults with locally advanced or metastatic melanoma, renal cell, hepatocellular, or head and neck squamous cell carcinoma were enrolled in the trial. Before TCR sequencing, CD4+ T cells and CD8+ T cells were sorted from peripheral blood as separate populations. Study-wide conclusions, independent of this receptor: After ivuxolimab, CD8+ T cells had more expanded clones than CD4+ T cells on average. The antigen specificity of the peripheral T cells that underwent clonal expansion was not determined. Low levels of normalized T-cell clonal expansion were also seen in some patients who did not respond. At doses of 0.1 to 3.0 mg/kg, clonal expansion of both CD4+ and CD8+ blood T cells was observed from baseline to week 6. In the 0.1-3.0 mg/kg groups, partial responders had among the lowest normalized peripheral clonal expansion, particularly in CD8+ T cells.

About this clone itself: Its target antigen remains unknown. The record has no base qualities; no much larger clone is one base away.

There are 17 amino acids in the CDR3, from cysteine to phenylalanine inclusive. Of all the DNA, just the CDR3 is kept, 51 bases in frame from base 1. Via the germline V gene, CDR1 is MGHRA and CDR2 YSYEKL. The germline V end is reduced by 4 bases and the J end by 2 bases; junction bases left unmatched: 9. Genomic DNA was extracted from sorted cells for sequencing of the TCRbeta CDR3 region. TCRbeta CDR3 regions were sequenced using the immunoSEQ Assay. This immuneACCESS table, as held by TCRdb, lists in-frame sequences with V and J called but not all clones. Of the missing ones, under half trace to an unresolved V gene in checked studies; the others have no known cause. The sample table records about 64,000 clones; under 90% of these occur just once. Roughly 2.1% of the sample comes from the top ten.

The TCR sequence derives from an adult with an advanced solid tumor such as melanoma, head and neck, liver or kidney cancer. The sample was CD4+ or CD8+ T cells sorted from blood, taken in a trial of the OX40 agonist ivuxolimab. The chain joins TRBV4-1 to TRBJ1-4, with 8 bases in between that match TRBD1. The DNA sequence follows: TGCGCCAGCAGCCTGGAGCAGGGGGCGGGCACTAATGAAAAACTGTTTTTT. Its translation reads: CASSLEQGAGTNEKLFF.